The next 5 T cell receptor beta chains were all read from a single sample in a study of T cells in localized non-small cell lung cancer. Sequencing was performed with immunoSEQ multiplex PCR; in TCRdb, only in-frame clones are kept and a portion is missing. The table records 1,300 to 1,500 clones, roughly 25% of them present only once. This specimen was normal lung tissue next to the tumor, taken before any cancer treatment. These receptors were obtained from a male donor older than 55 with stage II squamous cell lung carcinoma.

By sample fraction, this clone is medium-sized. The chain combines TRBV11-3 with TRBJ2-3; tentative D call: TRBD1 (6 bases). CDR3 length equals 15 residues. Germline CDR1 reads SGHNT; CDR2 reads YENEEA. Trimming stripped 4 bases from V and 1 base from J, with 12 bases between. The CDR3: CASSSGTPGTDTQYF. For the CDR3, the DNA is TGTGCCAGCAGCTCCGGGACACCAGGCACAGATACGCAGTATTTT.

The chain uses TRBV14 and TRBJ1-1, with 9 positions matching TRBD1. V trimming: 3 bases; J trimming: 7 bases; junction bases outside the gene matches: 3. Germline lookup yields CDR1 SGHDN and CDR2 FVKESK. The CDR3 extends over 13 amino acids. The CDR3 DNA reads TGTGCCAGCAGCCATTACAGGGGGCTTGAAGCTTTCTTT. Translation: CASSHYRGLEAFF. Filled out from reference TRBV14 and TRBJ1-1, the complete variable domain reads EAGVTQFPSHSVIEKGQTVTLRCDPISGHDNLYWYRRVMGKEIKFLLHFVKESKQDESGMPNNRFLAERTGGTYSTLKVQPAELEDSGVYFCASSHYRGLEAFFGQGTRLTVV.

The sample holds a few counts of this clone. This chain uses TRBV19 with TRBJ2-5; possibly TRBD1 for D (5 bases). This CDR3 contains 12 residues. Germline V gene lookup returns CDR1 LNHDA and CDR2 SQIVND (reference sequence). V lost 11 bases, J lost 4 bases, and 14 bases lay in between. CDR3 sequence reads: CASGGRGETQYF. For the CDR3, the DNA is TGTGCCTCTGGTGGTAGGGGAGAGACCCAGTACTTC.

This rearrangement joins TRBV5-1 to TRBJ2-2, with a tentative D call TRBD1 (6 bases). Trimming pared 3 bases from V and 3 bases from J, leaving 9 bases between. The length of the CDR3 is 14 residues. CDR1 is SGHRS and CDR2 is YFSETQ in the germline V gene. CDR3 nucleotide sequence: TGCGCCAGCAGCTCGGACAGTCACACCGGGGAGCTGTTTTTT. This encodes CASSSDSHTGELFF.

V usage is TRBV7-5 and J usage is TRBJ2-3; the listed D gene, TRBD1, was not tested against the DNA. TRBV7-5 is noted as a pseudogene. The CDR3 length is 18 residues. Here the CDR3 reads CVRSLGERGLPSTDTQYF. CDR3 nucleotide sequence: TGTGTCAGAAGCTTAGGGGAAAGGGGGCTACCTAGCACAGATACGCAGTATTTT.